Below are 21 T cell receptor beta chains sequenced from a single sample in a study of blood T cells in healthy people across ages. Alongside a J-beta primer mix, a sample-barcoded 5' primer served in a second PCR lasting roughly 6 to 11 cycles. One entry per CDR3 protein, called by TCRdb with MiXCR from the 5' RACE reads. In the table there are about 930,000 distinct CDR3 sequences, just under 30% of which are singletons. These same records also appear under a second study, on T cells of mothers and their children.

Sequencing input: blood. The receptor set was obtained from a woman aged 40 to 49 in good health.

There are many counts of this clonotype. The chain uses TRBV12-3 or TRBV12-4 and TRBJ2-7, with TRBD1 matching 9 bases. CDR3 length: 14 residues. With 6 bases clipped from V and 3 bases from J, the junction kept 6 bases outside the gene matches. The CDR3 loop is CASRTGTGLYEQYF. The CDR3 coding sequence is TGTGCCAGCAGGACCGGGACAGGGCTCTACGAGCAGTACTTC.

This sequence joins TRBV20-1 and TRBJ1-5, with a weak D call TRBD1 (5 bases). The CDR3 length is 14 residues. Trimming removed 3 bases at V and 3 bases at J, with 12 bases between. Germline CDR1 DFQATT, CDR2 SNEGSKA (reference sequence). For the CDR3, the DNA is TGCAGTGCTAGTTCAGGGCCATTCAATCAGCCCCAGCATTTT. Its protein is CSASSGPFNQPQHF.

This clonotype was seen repeatedly, ten times or more. The chain joins TRBV6-2 or TRBV6-3 to TRBJ2-5, with 11 positions matching TRBD2. Losses at the gene ends were 2 bases for V and 1 base for J; bases not matched to a gene: 6. CDR1 and CDR2 from the germline V gene are MNHEY and SVGEGT. There are 17 residues in the CDR3. The CDR3 protein is CASSYVIGTSGQETQYF. CDR3 nucleotides: TGTGCCAGCAGTTACGTTATAGGGACTAGCGGCCAAGAGACCCAGTACTTC.

This clonotype appeared many times. V is TRBV12-3 or TRBV12-4 and J is TRBJ2-1; 9 bases match TRBD2. The junction had 9 bases not matched to a gene; V was cut back by 5 bases and J by 7 bases. The CDR3 covers 15 residues. CDR3 amino acids: CASSAAGGPQNEQFF. CDR3 nucleotide sequence: TGTGCCAGCAGTGCCGCGGGGGGGCCGCAGAATGAGCAGTTCTTC.

This clonotype was recorded many times. J is TRBJ2-4 and V is TRBV29-1; no reliable D call. Germline assignment: CDR1 SQVTM and CDR2 ANQGSEA. V was shortened by 7 bases and J by 6 bases, with 10 bases between the two germline ends. The CDR3 has 11 residues. The CDR3 reads CSAGQANIQYF. CDR3 nucleotide sequence: TGCAGCGCCGGGCAGGCAAACATTCAGTACTTC.

A word on this clonotype: Possible read error: a much larger clone is one base away. J is TRBJ2-4 and V is TRBV7-2; 10 bases agree with TRBD2. The CDR3 is 16 residues long. The germline gives CDR1 SGHTA, CDR2 FQGNSA. Trimming cost V 6 bases and J 13 bases; bases outside gene matches: 18. The CDR3 protein is CASRLPGLAVVNEQYF. DNA for the CDR3: TGTGCCAGCAGGCTCCCCGGACTAGCGGTGGTCAATGAGCAGTACTTC.

In regard to this clonotype: A read error may account for a junction end that differs from germline. V gene TRBV7-2 combines with J gene TRBJ1-2; weak D call: TRBD1 (6 bases). This CDR3 has 13 amino acids. Germline CDR1 SGHTA, CDR2 FQGNSA. Written as DNA, the CDR3 is TGTGCCAGCAGCTCGGGGGGCGTCGGGGGCTACAGCTTC. Residues: CASSSGGVGGYSF.

This clonotype was recorded a few times. The chain combines TRBV7-6 with TRBJ2-1; possibly TRBD2 for D (6 bases). The V and J ends lost 3 bases and 8 bases respectively, with 17 bases between them. This CDR3 comprises 15 residues. Germline assignment: CDR1 SGHVS and CDR2 FNYEAQ. The CDR3 region is CASSFAGILGDEQFF. CDR3 coding DNA: TGTGCCAGCAGCTTTGCGGGGATCCTAGGCGATGAGCAGTTCTTC.

This clonotype appeared a single time. J is TRBJ2-1 and V is TRBV20-1, with 9 bases matching TRBD2. The germline V gene encodes CDR1 DFQATT and CDR2 SNEGSKA (reference sequence). CDR3 length: 12 residues. The J segment lost 7 bases and the V segment lost 7 bases, leaving 5 bases of the junction unmatched. The CDR3 region has the DNA TGCAGTGTTCCGACTAGCGGTAATGAGCAGTTCTTC. It codes for CSVPTSGNEQFF.

This clonotype was seen ten or more times. This rearrangement joins TRBV15 to TRBJ1-2; 7 bases are shared with TRBD1. CDR3 length: 14 amino acids. Germline V gives CDR1 LNHNV, CDR2 YYDKDF (reference sequence). Trimming at V came to 5 bases and at J to 3 bases, leaving 6 bases not matched to a gene. The DNA for the CDR3 is TGTGCCACCAGCGGGATCAGGGGGGACTATGGCTACACCTTC. It yields the protein CATSGIRGDYGYTF.

This clonotype was counted many times. This sequence joins TRBV27 and TRBJ1-1, with no clear D. CDR1 MNHEY and CDR2 SMNVEV come from the germline V gene (reference sequence). Trimming left V 3 bases short and J 11 bases short, with 16 bases between. The CDR3 has 13 amino acids. CDR3 sequence reads: CASSLHSAGTAFF. The DNA of the CDR3 is TGTGCCAGCAGTTTGCATTCGGCAGGTACCGCTTTCTTT.

This clonotype was observed a handful of times. The CDR3 bases are TGTGCCAGCAGCCCCGGTGGCAGTGGGAACACTGAAGCTTTCTTT. It encodes CASSPGGSGNTEAFF. The V gene is TRBV7-9, the J gene TRBJ1-1, with D unresolved. V lost 5 bases and J lost 1, with 14 bases in between. This CDR3 has 15 amino acids. In germline, CDR1 is SEHNR, CDR2 FQNEAQ (reference sequence).

This clonotype has ten or more counts. The rearrangement joins TRBV7-2 to TRBJ1-5; a weak D match, TRBD1 (5 bases). Trimming took 3 bases from V and 2 from J, leaving 14 bases between them. This CDR3 is built from 16 residues. Looked up from germline, CDR1 is SGHTA and CDR2 is FQGNSA. The CDR3 protein is CASSLEAGQGNQPQHF. CDR3 coding DNA: TGTGCCAGCAGCTTGGAGGCAGGGCAAGGCAATCAGCCCCAGCATTTT.

The gene calls are TRBV6-1 and TRBJ1-5; 8 bases map to TRBD1. The trim removed 1 base at V and 7 bases at J, leaving 3 bases unmatched. Germline V lookup: CDR1 MNHNS, CDR2 SASEGT. The CDR3 totals 14 residues. This CDR3 is CASSEGPGGQPQHF. In DNA form, the CDR3 reads TGTGCCAGCAGTGAAGGGCCAGGGGGCCAGCCCCAGCATTTT.

Remarks on this clonotype: The germline gene is not matched at one end of the junction; a read error may be the cause. The genes are TRBV3-1 and TRBJ2-5; TRBD1 might be the D (6 bases). The CDR3 is 14 amino acids. The germline V gene has CDR1 LGHDT and CDR2 YNNKEL (reference sequence). The CDR3 is CAGSQGGRRETQYF. DNA of the CDR3: TGTGCCGGCAGCCAAGGGGGTAGACGAGAGACCCAGTACTTC.

This clonotype was seen at least ten times. V is TRBV20-1 and J is TRBJ2-7; no reliable D call. Trimming left V 6 bases short and J 4 bases short, with 13 bases between. The CDR3 sequence is 12 residues long. Germline-derived CDR1 and CDR2 are DFQATT and SNEGSKA (reference sequence). Here the CDR3 DNA reads TGCAGTGCAAGATTTGGAAGTTACGAGCAGTACTTC. It yields the protein CSARFGSYEQYF.

The sample holds a few counts of this clonotype. The gene calls are TRBV20-1 and TRBJ1-1; 11 positions agree with TRBD1. V shed 4 bases, J shed 4 bases, and the junction held 11 bases outside the gene matches. This CDR3 is built from 16 residues. Germline CDR1 is DFQATT and CDR2 is SNEGSKA (reference sequence). The CDR3 reads CSAKGTGGLMSTEAFF. CDR3 nucleotides: TGCAGTGCTAAGGGGACAGGGGGGCTGATGAGCACTGAAGCTTTCTTT.

This clonotype was observed at least ten times. The J gene is TRBJ2-7, the V gene TRBV5-1; TRBD1 aligns across 8 bases. CDR1 SGHRS and CDR2 YFSETQ come from the germline V gene. The junction had 7 bases not matched to a gene; V was cut back by 4 bases and J by 4 bases. This CDR3 contains 14 residues. CDR3 sequence: CASSNGQGPYEQYF. The CDR3 bases are TGCGCCAGCAGCAACGGACAGGGTCCATACGAGCAGTACTTC.

Many counts were recorded for this clonotype. This chain joins TRBV5-1 and TRBJ2-1; D tentatively reads TRBD1 or TRBD2 (6 bases each). The ends were cut back, 0 bases at V and 0 bases at J, with 7 bases in the middle. Germline-derived CDR1 and CDR2 are SGHRS and YFSETQ. This CDR3 contains 15 residues. CDR3 amino acids: CASSLEGGSYNEQFF. The CDR3 bases are TGCGCCAGCAGCTTGGAGGGGGGCTCCTACAATGAGCAGTTCTTC. The complete variable domain, with remaining parts taken from reference TRBV5-1 and TRBJ2-1, reads KAGVTQTPRYLIKTRGQQVTLSCSPISGHRSVSWYQQTPGQGLQFLFEYFSETQRNKGNFPGRFSGRQFSNSRSEMNVSTLELGDSALYLCASSLEGGSYNEQFFGPGTRLTVL.

This clonotype was seen only a few times. The CDR3 reads CASTSQPGNEQFF. CDR3 DNA: TGCGCCAGCACGAGTCAGCCTGGAAATGAGCAGTTCTTC. The chain employs TRBV5-1 and TRBJ2-1; D unresolved. From germline, CDR1 is SGHRS and CDR2 YFSETQ. This CDR3 has 13 residues. Trimming pared 6 bases from V and 7 bases from J, leaving 14 bases between.

With regard to this clonotype: A junction end diverges from the germline sequence, so it may reflect a read error. V gene TRBV9 combines with J gene TRBJ2-7; D may match TRBD1 or TRBD2 (5 bases each). The end of the DNA fits TRBJ2-5 better, so the J call may be wrong. The germline gives CDR1 SGDLS, CDR2 YYNGEE. The CDR3 has 15 amino acids. The CDR3 sequence: CASSVDFGGEETQYF. The CDR3 DNA reads as TGTGCTAGCAGCGTAGATTTTGGGGGAGAGGAGACCCAGTACTTC.